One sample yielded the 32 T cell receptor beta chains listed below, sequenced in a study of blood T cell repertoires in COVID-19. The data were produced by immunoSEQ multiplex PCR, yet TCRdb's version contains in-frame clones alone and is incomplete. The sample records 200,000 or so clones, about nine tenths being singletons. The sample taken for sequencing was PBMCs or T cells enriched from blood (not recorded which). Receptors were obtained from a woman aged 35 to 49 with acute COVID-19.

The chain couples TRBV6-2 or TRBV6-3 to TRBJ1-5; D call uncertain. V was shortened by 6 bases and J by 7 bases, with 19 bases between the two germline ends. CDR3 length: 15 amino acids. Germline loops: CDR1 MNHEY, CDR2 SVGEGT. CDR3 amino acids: CASSPRSWQNQPQHF. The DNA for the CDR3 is TGTGCCAGCAGCCCCCGGAGCTGGCAGAACCAGCCCCAGCATTTT.

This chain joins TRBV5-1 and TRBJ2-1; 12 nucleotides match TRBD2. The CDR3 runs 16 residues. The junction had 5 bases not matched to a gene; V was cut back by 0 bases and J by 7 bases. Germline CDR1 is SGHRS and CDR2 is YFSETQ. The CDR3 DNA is TGCGCCAGCAGCTTGGTACTAGCGGGAGGAGGAAATGAGCAGTTCTTC. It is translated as CASSLVLAGGGNEQFF.

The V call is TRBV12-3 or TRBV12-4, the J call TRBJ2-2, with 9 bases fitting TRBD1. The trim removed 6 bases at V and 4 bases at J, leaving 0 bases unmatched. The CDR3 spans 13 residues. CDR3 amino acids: CASRQGATGELFF. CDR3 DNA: TGTGCCAGCAGACAGGGGGCCACCGGGGAGCTGTTTTTT.

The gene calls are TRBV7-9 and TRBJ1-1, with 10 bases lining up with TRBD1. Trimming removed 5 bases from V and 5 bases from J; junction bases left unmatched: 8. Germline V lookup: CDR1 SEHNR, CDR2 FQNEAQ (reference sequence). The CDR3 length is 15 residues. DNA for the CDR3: TGTGCCAGCAGCGGGCGGACAGGGGGAAGGACTGAAGCTTTCTTT. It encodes CASSGRTGGRTEAFF.

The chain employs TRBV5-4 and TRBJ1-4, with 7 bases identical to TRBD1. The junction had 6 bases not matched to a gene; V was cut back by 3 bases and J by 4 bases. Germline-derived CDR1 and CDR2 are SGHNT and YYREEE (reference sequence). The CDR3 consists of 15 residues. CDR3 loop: CASSSGTAYNEKLFF. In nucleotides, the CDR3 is TGTGCCAGCAGCTCTGGGACAGCGTATAATGAAAAACTGTTTTTT. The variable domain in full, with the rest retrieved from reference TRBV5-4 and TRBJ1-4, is ETGVTQSPTHLIKTRGQQVTLRCSSQSGHNTVSWYQQALGQGPQFIFQYYREEENGRGNFPPRFSGLQFPNYSSELNVNALELDDSALYLCASSSGTAYNEKLFFGSGTQLSVL.

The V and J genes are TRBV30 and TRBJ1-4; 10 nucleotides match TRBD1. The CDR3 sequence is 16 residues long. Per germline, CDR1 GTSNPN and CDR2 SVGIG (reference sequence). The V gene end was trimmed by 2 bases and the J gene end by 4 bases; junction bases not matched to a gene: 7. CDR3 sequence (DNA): TGTGCCTGGAGTCCCTGGACAGGGGGTCGTAATGAAAAACTGTTTTTT. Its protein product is CAWSPWTGGRNEKLFF.

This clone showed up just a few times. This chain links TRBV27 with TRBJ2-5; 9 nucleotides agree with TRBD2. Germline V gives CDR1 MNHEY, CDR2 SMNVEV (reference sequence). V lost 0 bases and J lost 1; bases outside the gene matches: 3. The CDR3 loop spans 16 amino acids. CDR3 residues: CASSLSMTSGQETQYF. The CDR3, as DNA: TGTGCCAGCAGTTTATCGATGACTAGCGGCCAAGAGACCCAGTACTTC.

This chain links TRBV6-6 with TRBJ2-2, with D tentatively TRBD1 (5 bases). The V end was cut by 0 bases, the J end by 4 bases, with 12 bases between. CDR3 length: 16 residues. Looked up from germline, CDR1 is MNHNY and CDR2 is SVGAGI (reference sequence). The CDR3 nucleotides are TGTGCCAGCAGTTACTCGATTCAGGGTCCCACCGGGGAGCTGTTTTTT. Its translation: CASSYSIQGPTGELFF.

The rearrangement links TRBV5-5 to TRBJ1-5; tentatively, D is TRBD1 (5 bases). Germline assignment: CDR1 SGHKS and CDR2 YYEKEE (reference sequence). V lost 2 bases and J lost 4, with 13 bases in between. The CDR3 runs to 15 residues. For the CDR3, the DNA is TGTGCCAGCAGCTTCCGGGGGATAGGGAATCAGCCCCAGCATTTT. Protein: CASSFRGIGNQPQHF.

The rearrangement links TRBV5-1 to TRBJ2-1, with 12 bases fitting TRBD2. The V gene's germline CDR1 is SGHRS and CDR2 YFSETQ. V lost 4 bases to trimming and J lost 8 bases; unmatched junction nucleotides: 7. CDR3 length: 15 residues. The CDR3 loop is CASSPLAGGRDEQFF. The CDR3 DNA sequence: TGCGCCAGCAGCCCACTAGCGGGGGGTCGCGATGAGCAGTTCTTC.

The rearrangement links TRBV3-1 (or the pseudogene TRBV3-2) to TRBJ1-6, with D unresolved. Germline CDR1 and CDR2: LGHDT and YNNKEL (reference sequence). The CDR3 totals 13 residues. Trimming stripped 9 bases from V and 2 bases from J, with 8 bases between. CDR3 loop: CASSGTYNSPLHF. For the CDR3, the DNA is TGTGCCAGTTCGGGGACCTATAATTCACCCCTCCACTTT.

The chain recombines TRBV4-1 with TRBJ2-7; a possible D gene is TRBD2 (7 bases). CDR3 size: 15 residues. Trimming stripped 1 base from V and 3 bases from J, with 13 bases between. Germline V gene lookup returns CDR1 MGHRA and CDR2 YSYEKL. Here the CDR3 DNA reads TGCGCCAGCAGCCAAGTCCGGGGGGCTTACTACGAGCAGTACTTC. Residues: CASSQVRGAYYEQYF.

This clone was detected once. This chain's CDR3 is CASTPGLAESIYNEQFF. CDR3 bases: TGTGCCAGCACCCCAGGACTAGCGGAGAGCATCTACAATGAGCAGTTCTTC. The chain couples TRBV28 to TRBJ2-1; 10 bases map to TRBD2. The germline V gene encodes CDR1 MDHEN and CDR2 SYDVKM. There are 17 residues in the CDR3. With 7 bases clipped from V and 3 bases from J, the junction kept 12 bases outside the gene matches.

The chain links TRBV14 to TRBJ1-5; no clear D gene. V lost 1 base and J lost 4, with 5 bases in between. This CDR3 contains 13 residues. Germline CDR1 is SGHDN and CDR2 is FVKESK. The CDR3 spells CASSQGLNQPQHF. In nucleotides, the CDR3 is TGTGCCAGCAGCCAAGGCCTAAATCAGCCCCAGCATTTT.

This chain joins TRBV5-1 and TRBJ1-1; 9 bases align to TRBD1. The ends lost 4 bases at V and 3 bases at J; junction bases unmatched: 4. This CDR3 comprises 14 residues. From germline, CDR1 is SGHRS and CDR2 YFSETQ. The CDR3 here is CASSPGQGDTEAFF. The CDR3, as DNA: TGCGCCAGCAGCCCGGGACAGGGCGACACTGAAGCTTTCTTT.

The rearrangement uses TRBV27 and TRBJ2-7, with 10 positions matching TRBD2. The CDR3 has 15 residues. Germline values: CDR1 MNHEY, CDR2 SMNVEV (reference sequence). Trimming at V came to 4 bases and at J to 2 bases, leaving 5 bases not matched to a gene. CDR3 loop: CASSSLAGAAYEQYF. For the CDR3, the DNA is TGTGCCAGCAGTTCGCTAGCGGGGGCCGCCTACGAGCAGTACTTC.

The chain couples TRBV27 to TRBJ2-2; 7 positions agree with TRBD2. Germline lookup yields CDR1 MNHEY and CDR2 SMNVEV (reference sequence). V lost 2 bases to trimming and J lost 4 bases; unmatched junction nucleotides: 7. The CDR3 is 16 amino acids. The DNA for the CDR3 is TGTGCCAGCAGTTTAGGACTAGGGGTCGGCACCGGGGAGCTGTTTTTT. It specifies CASSLGLGVGTGELFF.

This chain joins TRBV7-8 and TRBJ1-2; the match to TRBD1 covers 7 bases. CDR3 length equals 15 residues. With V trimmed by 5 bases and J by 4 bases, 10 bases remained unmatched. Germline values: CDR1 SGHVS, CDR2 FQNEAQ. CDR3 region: CASSGGKGAAYGYTF. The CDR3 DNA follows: TGTGCCAGCAGCGGGGGGAAGGGGGCGGCCTATGGCTACACCTTC.

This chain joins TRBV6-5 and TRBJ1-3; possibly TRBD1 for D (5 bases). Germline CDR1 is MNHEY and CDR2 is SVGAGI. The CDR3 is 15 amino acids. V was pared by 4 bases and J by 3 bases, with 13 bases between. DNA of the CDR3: TGTGCCAGCAGTTTGACAGCGCCTCGTGGAAACACCATATATTTT. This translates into CASSLTAPRGNTIYF.

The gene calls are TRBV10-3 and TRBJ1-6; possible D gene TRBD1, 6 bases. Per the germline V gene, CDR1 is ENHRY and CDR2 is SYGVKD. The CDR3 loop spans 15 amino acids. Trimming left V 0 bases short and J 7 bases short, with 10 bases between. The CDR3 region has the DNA TGTGCCATCAGTGAGTCGGGCCAGGGGAATTCACCCCTCCACTTT. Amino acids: CAISESGQGNSPLHF.

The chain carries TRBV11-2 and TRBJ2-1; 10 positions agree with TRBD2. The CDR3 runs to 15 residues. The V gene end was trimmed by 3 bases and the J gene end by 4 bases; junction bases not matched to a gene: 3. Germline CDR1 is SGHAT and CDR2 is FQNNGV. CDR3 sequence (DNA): TGTGCCAGCAGCTTCAGGACTAGCGGTTACAATGAGCAGTTCTTC. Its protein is CASSFRTSGYNEQFF. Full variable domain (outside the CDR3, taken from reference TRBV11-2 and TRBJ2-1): EAGVAQSPRYKIIEKRQSVAFWCNPISGHATLYWYQQILGQGPKLLIQFQNNGVVDDSQLPKDRFSAERLKGVDSTLKIQPAKLEDSAVYLCASSFRTSGYNEQFFGPGTRLTVL.

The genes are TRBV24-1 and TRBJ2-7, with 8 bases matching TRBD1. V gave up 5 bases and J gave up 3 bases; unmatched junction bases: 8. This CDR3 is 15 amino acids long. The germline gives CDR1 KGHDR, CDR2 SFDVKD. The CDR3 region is CATSGDGGQGYEQYF. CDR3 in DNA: TGTGCCACCAGTGGGGACGGTGGACAGGGCTACGAGCAGTACTTC.

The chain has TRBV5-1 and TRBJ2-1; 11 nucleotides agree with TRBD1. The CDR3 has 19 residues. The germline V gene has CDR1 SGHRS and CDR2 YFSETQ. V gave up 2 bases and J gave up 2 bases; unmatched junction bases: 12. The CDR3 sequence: CASSFLTGTGGIAYNEQFF. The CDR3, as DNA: TGCGCCAGCAGCTTCTTGACCGGGACAGGGGGAATCGCCTACAATGAGCAGTTCTTC.

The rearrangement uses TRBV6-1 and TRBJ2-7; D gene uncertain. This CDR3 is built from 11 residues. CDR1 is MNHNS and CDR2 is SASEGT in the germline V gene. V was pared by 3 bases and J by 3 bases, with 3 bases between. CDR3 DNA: TGTGCCAGCAGTGAGCGCTACGAGCAGTACTTC. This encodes CASSERYEQYF.

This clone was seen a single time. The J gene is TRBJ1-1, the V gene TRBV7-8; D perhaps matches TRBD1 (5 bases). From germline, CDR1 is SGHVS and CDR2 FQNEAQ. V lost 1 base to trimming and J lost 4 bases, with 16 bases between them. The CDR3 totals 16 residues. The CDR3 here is CASSLERQLSSTEAFF. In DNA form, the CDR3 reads TGTGCCAGCAGCTTAGAACGACAGCTCTCAAGCACTGAAGCTTTCTTT.

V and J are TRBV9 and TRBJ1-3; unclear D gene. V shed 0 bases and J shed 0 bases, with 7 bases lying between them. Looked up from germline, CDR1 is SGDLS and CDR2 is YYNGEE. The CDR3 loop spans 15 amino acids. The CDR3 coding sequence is TGTGCCAGCAGCGTAGGAGCTCGCTCTGGAAACACCATATATTTT. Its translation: CASSVGARSGNTIYF.

The DNA of the CDR3 is TGCAGTTCTAGCGGGAGGACCCTAGAGACCCAGTACTTC. Residues: CSSSGRTLETQYF. The chain joins TRBV29-1 to TRBJ2-5, with TRBD2 identical over 11 bases. Germline-derived CDR1 and CDR2 are SQVTM and ANQGSEA. The CDR3 spans 13 residues. Based on the CDR3 plus reference TRBV29-1 and TRBJ2-5, the full variable domain is SAVISQKPSRDICQRGTSLTIQCQVDSQVTMMFWYRQQPGQSLTLIATANQGSEATYESGFVIDKFPISRPNLTFSTLTVSNMSPEDSSIYLCSSSGRTLETQYFGPGTRLLVL.

Written as DNA, the CDR3 is TGTGCCAGCAGCTTAATCGATAAGGGGTTCACAGATACGCAGTATTTT. Encoded protein: CASSLIDKGFTDTQYF. The V gene is TRBV11-3, the J gene TRBJ2-3; D perhaps matches TRBD1 (5 bases). There are 16 residues in the CDR3. Looked up from germline, CDR1 is SGHNT and CDR2 is YENEEA. Trimming took off 2 bases at V and 2 bases at J, with 14 bases between the two ends.

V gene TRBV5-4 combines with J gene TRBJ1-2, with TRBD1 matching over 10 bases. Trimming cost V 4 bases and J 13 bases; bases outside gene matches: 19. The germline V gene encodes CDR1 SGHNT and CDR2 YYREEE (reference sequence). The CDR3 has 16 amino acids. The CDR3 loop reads CASSPPNFDGQGVSTF. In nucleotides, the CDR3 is TGTGCCAGCAGCCCCCCTAACTTCGATGGACAGGGGGTATCCACCTTC.

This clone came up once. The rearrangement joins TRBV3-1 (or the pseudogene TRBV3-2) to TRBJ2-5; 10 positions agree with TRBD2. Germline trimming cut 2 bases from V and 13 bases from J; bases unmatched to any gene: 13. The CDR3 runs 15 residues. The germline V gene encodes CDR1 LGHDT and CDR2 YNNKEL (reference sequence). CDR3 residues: CASSQSAIAGGQRYF. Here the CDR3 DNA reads TGTGCCAGCAGCCAAAGCGCAATAGCGGGGGGCCAGCGGTACTTC.

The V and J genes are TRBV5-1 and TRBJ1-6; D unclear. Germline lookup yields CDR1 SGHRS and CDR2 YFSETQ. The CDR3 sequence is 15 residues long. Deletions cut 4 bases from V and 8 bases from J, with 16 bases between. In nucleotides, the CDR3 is TGCGCCAGCAGCGTGGACCCGGGAGGCGATTCACCCCTCCACTTT. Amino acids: CASSVDPGGDSPLHF.

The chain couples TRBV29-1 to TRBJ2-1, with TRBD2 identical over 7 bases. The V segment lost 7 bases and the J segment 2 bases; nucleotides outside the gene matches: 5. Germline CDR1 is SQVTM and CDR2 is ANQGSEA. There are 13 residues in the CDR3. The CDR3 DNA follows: TGCAGCGCTGGCGGGAGCGCCTACAATGAGCAGTTCTTC. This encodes CSAGGSAYNEQFF.